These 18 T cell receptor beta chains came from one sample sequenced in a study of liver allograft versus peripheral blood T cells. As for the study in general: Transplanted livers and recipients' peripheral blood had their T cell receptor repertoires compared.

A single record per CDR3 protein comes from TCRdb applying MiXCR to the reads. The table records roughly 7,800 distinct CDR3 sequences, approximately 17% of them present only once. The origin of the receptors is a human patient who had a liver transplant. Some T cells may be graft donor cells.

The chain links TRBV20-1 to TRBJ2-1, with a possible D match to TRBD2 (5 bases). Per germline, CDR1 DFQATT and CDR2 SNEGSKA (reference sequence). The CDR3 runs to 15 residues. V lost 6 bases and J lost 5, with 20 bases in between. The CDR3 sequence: CSAYPLGGPNNEQFF. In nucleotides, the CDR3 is TGCAGTGCGTACCCTCTCGGAGGACCCAACAATGAGCAGTTCTTC.

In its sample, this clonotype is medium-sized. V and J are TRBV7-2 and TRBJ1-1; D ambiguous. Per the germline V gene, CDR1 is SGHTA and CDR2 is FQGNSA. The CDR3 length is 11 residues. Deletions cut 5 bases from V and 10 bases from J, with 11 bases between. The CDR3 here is CASSPAGRAFF. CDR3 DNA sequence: TGTGCCAGCAGCCCGGCGGGGAGAGCTTTCTTT.

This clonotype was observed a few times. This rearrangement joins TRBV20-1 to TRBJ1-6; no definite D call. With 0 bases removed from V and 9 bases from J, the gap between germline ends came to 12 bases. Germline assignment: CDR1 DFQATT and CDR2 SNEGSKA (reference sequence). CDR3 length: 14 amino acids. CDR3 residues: CSARDLERGSPLHF. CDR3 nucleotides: TGCAGTGCTAGAGATTTGGAACGAGGTTCACCCCTCCACTTT.

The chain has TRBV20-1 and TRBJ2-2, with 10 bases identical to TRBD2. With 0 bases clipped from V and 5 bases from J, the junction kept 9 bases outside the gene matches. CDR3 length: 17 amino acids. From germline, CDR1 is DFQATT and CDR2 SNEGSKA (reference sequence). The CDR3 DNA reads TGCAGTGCTAGAGATAATCTAGCGGGGGCCATTACCGGGGAGCTGTTTTTT. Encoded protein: CSARDNLAGAITGELFF.

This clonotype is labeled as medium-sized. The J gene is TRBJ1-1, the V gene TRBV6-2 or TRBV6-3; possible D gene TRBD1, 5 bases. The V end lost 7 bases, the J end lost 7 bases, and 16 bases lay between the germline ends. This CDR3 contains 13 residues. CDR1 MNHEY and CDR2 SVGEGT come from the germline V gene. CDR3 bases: TGTGCCAGCACCCCGACAGTTGCCGTTGAAGCTTTCTTT. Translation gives CASTPTVAVEAFF.

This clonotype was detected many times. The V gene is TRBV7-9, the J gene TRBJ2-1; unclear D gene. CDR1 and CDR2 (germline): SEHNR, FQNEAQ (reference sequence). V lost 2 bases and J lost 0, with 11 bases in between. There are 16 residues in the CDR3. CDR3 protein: CASSLRQLSSYNEQFF. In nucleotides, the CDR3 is TGTGCCAGCAGCTTACGGCAGTTGAGCTCCTACAATGAGCAGTTCTTC.

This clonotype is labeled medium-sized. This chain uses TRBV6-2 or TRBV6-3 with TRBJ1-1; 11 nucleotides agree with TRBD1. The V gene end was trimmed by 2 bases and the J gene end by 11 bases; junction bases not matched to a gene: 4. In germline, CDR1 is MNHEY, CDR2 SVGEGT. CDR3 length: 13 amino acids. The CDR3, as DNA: TGTGCCAGCAGTTACCGGGACAGGGGGGACGCTTTCTTT. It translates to CASSYRDRGDAFF.

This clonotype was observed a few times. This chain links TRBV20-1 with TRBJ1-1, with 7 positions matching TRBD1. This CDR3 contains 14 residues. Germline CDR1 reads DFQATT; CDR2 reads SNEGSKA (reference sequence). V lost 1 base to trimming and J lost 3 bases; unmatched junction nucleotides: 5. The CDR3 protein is CSARGQGSDTEAFF. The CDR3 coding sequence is TGCAGTGCTAGAGGACAGGGATCGGACACTGAAGCTTTCTTT.

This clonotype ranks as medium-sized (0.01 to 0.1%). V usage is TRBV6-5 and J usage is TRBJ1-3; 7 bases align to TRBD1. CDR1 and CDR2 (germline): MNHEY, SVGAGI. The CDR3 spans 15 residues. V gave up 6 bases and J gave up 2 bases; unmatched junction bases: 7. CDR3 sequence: CASRQGWGPGNTIYF. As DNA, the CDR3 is TGTGCCAGCAGACAGGGGTGGGGACCTGGAAACACCATATATTTT.

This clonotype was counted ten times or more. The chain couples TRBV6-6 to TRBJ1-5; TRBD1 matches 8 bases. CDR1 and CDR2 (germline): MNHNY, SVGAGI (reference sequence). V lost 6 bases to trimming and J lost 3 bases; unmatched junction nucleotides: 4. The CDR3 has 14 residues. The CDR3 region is CASRFQGANQPQHF. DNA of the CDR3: TGTGCCAGCAGATTTCAGGGGGCCAATCAGCCCCAGCATTTT.

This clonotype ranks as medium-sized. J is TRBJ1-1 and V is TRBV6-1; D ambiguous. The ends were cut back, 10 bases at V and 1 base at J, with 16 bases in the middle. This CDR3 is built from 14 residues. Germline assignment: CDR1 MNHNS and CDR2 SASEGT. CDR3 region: CAIKDRTGNTEAFF. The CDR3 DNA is TGTGCCATAAAGGATAGGACGGGGAACACTGAAGCTTTCTTT.

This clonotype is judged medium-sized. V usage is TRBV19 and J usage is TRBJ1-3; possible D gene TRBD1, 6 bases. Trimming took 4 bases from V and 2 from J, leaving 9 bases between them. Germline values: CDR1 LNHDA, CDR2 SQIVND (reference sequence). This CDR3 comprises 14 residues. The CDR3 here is CASSTRGTGNTIYF. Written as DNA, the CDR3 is TGTGCCAGTAGTACGAGGGGGACTGGAAACACCATATATTTT. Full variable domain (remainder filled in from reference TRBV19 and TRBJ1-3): DGGITQSPKYLFRKEGQNVTLSCEQNLNHDAMYWYRQDPGQGLRLIYYSQIVNDFQKGDIAEGYSVSREKKESFPLTVTSAQKNPTAFYLCASSTRGTGNTIYFGEGSWLTVV.

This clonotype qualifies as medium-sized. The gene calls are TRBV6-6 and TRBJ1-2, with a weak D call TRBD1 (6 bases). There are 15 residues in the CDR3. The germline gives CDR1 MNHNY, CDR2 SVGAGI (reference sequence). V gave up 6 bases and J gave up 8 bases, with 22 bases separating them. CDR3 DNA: TGTGCCAGCAGCTCCCCGTCGACAGGCGAGGGAGGCTACACCTTC. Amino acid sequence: CASSSPSTGEGGYTF.

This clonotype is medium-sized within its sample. The CDR3 protein is CASSLRGGGVQPQHF. The CDR3 DNA sequence: TGTGCCAGCAGCTTGCGGGGGGGGGGTGTGCAGCCCCAGCATTTT. The chain combines TRBV5-5 with TRBJ1-5, with a weak D call TRBD1 (5 bases). CDR1 SGHKS and CDR2 YYEKEE come from the germline V gene (reference sequence). V lost 1 base and J 7 bases, leaving 15 bases between the germline ends. The CDR3 runs 15 residues.

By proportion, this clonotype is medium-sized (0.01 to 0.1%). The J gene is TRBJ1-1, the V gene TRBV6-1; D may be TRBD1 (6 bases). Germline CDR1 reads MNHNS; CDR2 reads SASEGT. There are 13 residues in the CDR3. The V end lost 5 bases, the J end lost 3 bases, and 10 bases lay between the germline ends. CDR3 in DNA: TGTGCCAGCAGTTGGAACAGGGACACTGAAGCTTTCTTT. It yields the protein CASSWNRDTEAFF.

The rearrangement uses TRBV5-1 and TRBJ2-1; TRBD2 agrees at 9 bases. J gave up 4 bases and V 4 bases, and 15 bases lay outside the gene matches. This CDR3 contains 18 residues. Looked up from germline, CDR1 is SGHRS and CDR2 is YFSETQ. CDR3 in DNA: TGCGCCAGCAGCCTAATGGGCGGGGGGGGCATGGGGTACAATGAGCAGTTCTTC. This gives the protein CASSLMGGGGMGYNEQFF.

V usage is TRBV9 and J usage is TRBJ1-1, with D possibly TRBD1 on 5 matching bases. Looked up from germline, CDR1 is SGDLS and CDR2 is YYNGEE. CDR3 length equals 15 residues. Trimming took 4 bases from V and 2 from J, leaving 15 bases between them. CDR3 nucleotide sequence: TGTGCCAGCAGCCCCCTCGGGGGGATAAACACTGAAGCTTTCTTT. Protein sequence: CASSPLGGINTEAFF.

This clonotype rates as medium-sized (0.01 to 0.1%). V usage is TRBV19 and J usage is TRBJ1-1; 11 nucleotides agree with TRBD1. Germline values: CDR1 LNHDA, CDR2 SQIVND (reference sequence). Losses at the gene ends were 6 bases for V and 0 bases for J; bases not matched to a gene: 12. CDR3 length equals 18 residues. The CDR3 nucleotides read TGTGCCAGTAGGAAGGGACAGGGGGGGATCCTAATGAACACTGAAGCTTTCTTT. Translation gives CASRKGQGGILMNTEAFF. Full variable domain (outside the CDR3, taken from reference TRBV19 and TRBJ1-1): DGGITQSPKYLFRKEGQNVTLSCEQNLNHDAMYWYRQDPGQGLRLIYYSQIVNDFQKGDIAEGYSVSREKKESFPLTVTSAQKNPTAFYLCASRKGQGGILMNTEAFFGQGTRLTVV.